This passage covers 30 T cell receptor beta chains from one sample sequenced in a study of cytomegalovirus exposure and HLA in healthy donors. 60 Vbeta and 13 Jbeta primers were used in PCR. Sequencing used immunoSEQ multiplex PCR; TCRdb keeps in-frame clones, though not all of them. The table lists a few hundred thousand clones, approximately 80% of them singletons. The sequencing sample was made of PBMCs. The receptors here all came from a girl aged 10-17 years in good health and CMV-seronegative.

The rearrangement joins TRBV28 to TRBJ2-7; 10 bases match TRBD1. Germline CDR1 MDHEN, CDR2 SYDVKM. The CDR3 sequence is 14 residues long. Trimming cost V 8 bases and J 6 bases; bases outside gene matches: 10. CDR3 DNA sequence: TGTGCCAGCTCTCCCGGGACAGGGGTTAGCGAGCAGTACTTC. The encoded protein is CASSPGTGVSEQYF.

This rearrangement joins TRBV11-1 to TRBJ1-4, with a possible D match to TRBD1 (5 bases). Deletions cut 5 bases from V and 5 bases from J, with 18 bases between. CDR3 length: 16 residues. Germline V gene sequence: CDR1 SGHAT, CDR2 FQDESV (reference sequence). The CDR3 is CASSRWGGTGNEKLFF. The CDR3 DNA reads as TGTGCCAGCAGCCGGTGGGGCGGAACCGGCAATGAAAAACTGTTTTTT.

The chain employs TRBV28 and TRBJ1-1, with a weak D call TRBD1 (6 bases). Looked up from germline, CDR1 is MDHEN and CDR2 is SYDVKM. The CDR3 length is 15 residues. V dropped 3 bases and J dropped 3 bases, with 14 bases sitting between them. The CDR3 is CASSFKGGAYTEAFF. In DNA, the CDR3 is TGTGCCAGCAGTTTTAAAGGGGGGGCCTACACTGAAGCTTTCTTT.

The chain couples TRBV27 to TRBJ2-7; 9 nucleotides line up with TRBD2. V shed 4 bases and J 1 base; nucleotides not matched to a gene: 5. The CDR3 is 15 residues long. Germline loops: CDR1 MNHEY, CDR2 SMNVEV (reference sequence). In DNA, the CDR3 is TGTGCCAGCAGTTCGGCTAGCGGGACGTCCTACGAGCAGTACTTC. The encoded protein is CASSSASGTSYEQYF.

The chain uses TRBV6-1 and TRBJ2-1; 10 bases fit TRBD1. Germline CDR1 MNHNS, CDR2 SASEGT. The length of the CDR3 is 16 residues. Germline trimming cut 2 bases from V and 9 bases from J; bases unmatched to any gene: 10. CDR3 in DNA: TGTGCCAGCAGTGAACCAAGGGACAGGGGAAGGGGTGAGCAGTTCTTC. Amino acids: CASSEPRDRGRGEQFF.

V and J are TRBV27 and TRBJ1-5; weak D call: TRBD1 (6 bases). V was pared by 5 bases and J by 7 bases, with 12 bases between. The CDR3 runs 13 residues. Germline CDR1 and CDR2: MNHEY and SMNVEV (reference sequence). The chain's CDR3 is CASSNGGQQPQHF. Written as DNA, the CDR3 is TGTGCCAGCAGTAACGGGGGGCAGCAGCCCCAGCATTTT.

This chain's CDR3 is CATSREQGLSYQPQHF. CDR3 coding DNA: TGTGCCACCAGCAGAGAACAGGGTTTAAGCTACCAGCCCCAGCATTTT. The chain combines TRBV15 with TRBJ1-5, with a possible D match to TRBD1 (6 bases). V was trimmed by 0 bases and J by 7 bases, leaving 16 bases between them. Germline assignment: CDR1 LNHNV and CDR2 YYDKDF (reference sequence). The CDR3 is 16 residues long. Looking up the rest from reference TRBV15 and TRBJ1-5 gives the full variable domain: DAMVIQNPRYQVTQFGKPVTLSCSQTLNHNVMYWYQQKSSQAPKLLFHYYDKDFNNEADTPDNFQSRRPNTSFCFLDIRSPGLGDTAMYLCATSREQGLSYQPQHFGDGTRLSIL.

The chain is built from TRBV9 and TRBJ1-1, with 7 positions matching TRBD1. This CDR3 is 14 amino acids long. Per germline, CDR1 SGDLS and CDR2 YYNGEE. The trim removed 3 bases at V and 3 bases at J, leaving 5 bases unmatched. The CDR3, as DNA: TGTGCCAGCAGCGGCCGACAGGGCCACACTGAAGCTTTCTTT. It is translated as CASSGRQGHTEAFF.

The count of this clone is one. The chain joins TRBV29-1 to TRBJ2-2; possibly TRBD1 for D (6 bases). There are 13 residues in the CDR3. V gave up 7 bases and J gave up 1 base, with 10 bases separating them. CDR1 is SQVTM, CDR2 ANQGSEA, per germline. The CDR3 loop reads CSAGTRNTGELFF. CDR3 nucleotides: TGCAGCGCCGGGACACGGAACACCGGGGAGCTGTTTTTT.

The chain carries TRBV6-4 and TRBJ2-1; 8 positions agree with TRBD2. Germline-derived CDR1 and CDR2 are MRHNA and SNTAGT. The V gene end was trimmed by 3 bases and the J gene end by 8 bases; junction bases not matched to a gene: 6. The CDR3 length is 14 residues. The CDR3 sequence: CASSEGAGADEQFF. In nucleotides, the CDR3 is TGTGCCAGCAGTGAGGGAGCGGGAGCAGATGAGCAGTTCTTC.

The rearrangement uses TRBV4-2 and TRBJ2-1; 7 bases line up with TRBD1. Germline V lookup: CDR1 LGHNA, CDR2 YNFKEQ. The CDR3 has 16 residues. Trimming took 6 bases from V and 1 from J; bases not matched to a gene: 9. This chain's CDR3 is CASRRRQGRSYNEQFF. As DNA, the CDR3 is TGTGCCAGCAGGCGACGACAGGGTAGGTCCTACAATGAGCAGTTCTTC.

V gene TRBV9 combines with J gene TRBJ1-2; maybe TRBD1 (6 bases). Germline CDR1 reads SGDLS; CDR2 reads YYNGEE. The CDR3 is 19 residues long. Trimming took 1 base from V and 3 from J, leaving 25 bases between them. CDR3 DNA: TGTGCCAGCAGCGTATCTTTTTCGGGTGAGGCAGGGGTGTACTATGGCTACACCTTC. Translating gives CASSVSFSGEAGVYYGYTF.

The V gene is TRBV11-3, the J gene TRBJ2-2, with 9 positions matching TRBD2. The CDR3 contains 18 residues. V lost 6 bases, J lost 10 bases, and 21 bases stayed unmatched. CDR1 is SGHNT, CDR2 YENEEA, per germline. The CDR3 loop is CASSLPSTLAGVKTELFF. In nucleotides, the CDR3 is TGTGCCAGCAGTCTACCCTCAACTTTAGCGGGAGTAAAGACGGAGCTGTTTTTT.

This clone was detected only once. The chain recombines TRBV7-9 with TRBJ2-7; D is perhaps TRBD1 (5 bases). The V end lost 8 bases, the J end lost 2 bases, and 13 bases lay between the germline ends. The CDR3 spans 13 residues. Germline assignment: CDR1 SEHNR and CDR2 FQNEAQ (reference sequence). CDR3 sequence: CASGSRGTYEQYF. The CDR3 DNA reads TGTGCCAGCGGATCAAGGGGAACCTACGAGCAGTACTTC.

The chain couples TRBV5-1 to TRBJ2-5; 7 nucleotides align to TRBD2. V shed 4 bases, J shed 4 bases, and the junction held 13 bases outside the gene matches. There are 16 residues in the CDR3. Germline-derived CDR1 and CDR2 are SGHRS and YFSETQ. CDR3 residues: CASSLMGGVSLETQYF. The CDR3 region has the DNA TGCGCCAGCAGCCTCATGGGAGGGGTCTCGTTAGAGACCCAGTACTTC.

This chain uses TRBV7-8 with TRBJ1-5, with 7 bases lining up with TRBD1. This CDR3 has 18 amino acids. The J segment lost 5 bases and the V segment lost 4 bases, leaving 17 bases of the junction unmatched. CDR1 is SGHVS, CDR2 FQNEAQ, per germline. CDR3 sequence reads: CASSSENTGEFWDQPQHF. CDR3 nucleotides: TGTGCCAGCAGCTCCGAAAATACAGGGGAGTTCTGGGATCAGCCCCAGCATTTT.

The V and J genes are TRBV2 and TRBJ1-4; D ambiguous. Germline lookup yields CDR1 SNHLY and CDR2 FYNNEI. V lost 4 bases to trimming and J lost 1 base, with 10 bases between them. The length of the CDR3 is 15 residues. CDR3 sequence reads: CASSAEGQTNEKLFF. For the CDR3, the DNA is TGTGCCAGCAGTGCGGAGGGCCAAACTAATGAAAAACTGTTTTTT.

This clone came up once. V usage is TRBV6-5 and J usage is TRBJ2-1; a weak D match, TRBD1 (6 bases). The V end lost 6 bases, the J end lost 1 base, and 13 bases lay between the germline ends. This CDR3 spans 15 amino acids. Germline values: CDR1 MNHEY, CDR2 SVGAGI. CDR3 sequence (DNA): TGTGCCAGCAGCCCTACGACAGGTTCCTACAATGAGCAGTTCTTC. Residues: CASSPTTGSYNEQFF.

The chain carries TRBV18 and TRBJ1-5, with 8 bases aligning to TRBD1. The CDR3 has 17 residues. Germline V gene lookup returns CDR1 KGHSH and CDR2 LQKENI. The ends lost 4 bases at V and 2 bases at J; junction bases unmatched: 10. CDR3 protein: CASSHIAGGAGNQPQHF. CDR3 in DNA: TGTGCCAGCTCACACATCGCAGGGGGCGCGGGCAATCAGCCCCAGCATTTT.

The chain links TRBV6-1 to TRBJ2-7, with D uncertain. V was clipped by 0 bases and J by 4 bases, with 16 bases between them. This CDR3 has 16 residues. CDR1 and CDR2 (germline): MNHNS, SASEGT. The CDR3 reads CASSEAAWQAHYEQYF. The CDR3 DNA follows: TGTGCCAGCAGTGAAGCGGCTTGGCAGGCCCATTACGAGCAGTACTTC.

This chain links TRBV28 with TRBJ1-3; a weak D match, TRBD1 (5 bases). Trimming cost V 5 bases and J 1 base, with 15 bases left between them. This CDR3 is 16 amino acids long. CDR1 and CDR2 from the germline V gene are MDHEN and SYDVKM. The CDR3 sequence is CASSRVGEASGNTIYF. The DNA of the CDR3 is TGTGCCAGCAGTAGGGTAGGGGAAGCATCTGGAAACACCATATATTTT.

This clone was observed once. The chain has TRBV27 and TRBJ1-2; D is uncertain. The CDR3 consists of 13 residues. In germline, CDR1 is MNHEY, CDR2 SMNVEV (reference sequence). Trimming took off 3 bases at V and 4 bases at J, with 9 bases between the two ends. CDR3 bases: TGTGCCAGCAGTTTTAGTGGCGGCTATGGCTACACCTTC. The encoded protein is CASSFSGGYGYTF.

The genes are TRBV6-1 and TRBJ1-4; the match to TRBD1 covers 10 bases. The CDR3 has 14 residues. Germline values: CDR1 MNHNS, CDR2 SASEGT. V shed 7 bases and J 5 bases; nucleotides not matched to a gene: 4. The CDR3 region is CASKRTGGNEKLFF. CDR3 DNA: TGTGCCAGCAAACGGACAGGGGGAAATGAAAAACTGTTTTTT.

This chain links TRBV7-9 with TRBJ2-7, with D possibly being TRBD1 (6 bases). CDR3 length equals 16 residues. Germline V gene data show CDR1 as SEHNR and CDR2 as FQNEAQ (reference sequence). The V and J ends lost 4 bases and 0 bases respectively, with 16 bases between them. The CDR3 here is CASSSDWGPYSYEQYF. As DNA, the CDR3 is TGTGCCAGCAGCTCCGATTGGGGGCCCTACTCCTACGAGCAGTACTTC.

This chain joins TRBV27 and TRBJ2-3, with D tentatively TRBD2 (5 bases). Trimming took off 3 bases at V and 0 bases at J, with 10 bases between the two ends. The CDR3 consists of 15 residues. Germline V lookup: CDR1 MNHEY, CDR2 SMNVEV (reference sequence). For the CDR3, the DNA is TGTGCCAGCAGTTTCTTCCGCGGGAGCACAGATACGCAGTATTTT. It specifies CASSFFRGSTDTQYF.

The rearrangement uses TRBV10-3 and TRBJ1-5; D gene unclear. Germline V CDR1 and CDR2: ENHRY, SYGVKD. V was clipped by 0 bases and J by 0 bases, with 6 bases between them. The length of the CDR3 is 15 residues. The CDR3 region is CAISESQLSNQPQHF. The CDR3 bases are TGTGCCATCAGTGAGTCACAGCTTAGCAATCAGCCCCAGCATTTT.

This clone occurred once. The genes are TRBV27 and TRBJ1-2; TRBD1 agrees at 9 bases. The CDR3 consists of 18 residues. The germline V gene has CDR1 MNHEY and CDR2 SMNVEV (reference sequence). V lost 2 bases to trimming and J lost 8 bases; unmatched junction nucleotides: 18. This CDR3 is CASSLRPPGTGWVGGYTF. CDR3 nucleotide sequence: TGTGCCAGCAGTTTACGCCCACCCGGGACAGGGTGGGTCGGAGGCTACACCTTC.

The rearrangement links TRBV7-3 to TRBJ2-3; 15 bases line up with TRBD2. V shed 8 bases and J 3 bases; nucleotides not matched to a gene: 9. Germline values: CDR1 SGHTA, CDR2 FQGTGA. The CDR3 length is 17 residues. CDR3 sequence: CASGSSGTSGGTDTQYF. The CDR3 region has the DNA TGTGCCAGCGGTAGTTCCGGGACTAGCGGGGGGACAGATACGCAGTATTTT.

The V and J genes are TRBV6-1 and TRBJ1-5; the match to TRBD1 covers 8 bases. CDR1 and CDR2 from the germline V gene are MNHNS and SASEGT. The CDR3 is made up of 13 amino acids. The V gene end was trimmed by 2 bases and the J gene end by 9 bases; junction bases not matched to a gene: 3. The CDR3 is CASSETRGRPQHF. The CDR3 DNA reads TGTGCCAGCAGTGAAACCAGGGGGCGGCCCCAGCATTTT.

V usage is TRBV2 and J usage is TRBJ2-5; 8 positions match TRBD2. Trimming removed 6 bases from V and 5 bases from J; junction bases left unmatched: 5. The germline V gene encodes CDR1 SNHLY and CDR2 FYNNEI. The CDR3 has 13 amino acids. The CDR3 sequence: CASRGLAGETQYF. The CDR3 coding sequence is TGTGCCAGCAGAGGACTAGCTGGCGAGACCCAGTACTTC.